The rows below give T cell receptor beta chains drawn from one sample of a study of T-cell reconstitution after alpha-beta-depleted transplantation in children. In TCRdb, the PCR reads were re-called with MiXCR into one record per CDR3 protein. The table includes some 600,000 distinct CDR3 sequences, approximately 12% detected once. The input for sequencing was PBMCs, mostly from graft donor cells, taken 360 days after TCRalphabeta/CD19-depleted stem cell transplant. These receptors were obtained from a male patient younger than 18 who had a stem cell transplant for acute myeloid leukemia, so the T cells may come from the graft donor. Each CDR3 is given with its conserved first and last residue. A D gene is named only where the DNA matches it firmly. Not all rows give a size; the values are once, few, many and, for expanded clones, a class.

size	V	D	J	DNA	CDR3
NA	TRBV18	TRBD2	TRBJ2-7	TGTGCCAGCTCAGCCATCGGGACTAGCGTTCTTTACGAGCAGTACTTC	CASSAIGTSVLYEQYF
NA	TRBV4-3	NA	TRBJ2-2	TGCGCCAGCAGCCAAGTCAATCCGATGGAGACCGGGGAGCTGTTTTTT	CASSQVNPMETGELFF
NA	TRBV29-1	NA	TRBJ1-2	TGCAGCGTTTTAGGCTATGGCTACACCTTC	CSVLGYGYTF
few	TRBV20-1	NA	TRBJ1-2	TGCAGTGCTTCCAGAGTCCAGGGTCAGAGGGGCTACACCTTC	CSASRVQGQRGYTF
many	TRBV12-3/TRBV12-4	NA	TRBJ2-5	TGTGCCAGCGGTCCAGCTAAGACCCAGTACTTC	CASGPAKTQYF
NA	TRBV5-6	NA	TRBJ2-1	TGTGCCAGCAGCTCCATCTCAGGGGTGGCTAACGTTAATGAGCAGTTCTTC	CASSSISGVANVNEQFF
NA	TRBV12-3/TRBV12-4	NA	TRBJ2-7	TGTGCCAGCCAAATCTCGAGCTCCTACGAGCAGTACTTC	CASQISSSYEQYF
many	TRBV29-1	NA	TRBJ1-3	TGCAGCGTTCTGGGCTCCGACGGCTCTGGAAACACCATATATTTT	CSVLGSDGSGNTIYF
many	TRBV5-1	NA	TRBJ2-7	TGCGCCAGCAGCGGGACGGAGTCCTACGAGCAGTACTTC	CASSGTESYEQYF
many	TRBV29-1	TRBD2	TRBJ2-3	TGCAGCGTTGAACCAGGACTAGCGGGAGGCCTCACAGATACGCAGTATTTT	CSVEPGLAGGLTDTQYF
NA	TRBV7-2	TRBD2	TRBJ2-3	TGTGCCAGCAGCCCGTATGCTAGCGGTGCTAGCACAGATACGCAGTATTTT	CASSPYASGASTDTQYF
few	TRBV12-3/TRBV12-4	NA	TRBJ1-2	TGTGCCAGCAGTCTCGGACGGCTTGGAGGCTACACCTTC	CASSLGRLGGYTF
NA	TRBV12-3/TRBV12-4	TRBD1	TRBJ2-7	TGTGCCAGCAGTTTAACTCAGGGGGCCCACGAGCAGTACTTC	CASSLTQGAHEQYF
few	TRBV7-2	TRBD1	TRBJ1-5	TGTGCCAGCAGCCCAACAGGGGTTTATAGCAATCAGCCCCAGCATTTT	CASSPTGVYSNQPQHF
few	TRBV20-1	TRBD2	TRBJ2-7	TGCAGTGCTCCAATACCCCTAACTAGCGGGAGCACCTACGAGCAGTACTTC	CSAPIPLTSGSTYEQYF
few	TRBV11-2	NA	TRBJ2-3	TGTGCCAGCAGCTTTCCCGTCAGGGGCACCCCTAGCACAGATACGCAGTATTTT	CASSFPVRGTPSTDTQYF
few	TRBV29-1	NA	TRBJ2-3	TGCAGCGTGCCTTTCAGACACACAGATACGCAGTATTTT	CSVPFRHTDTQYF
many	TRBV13	TRBD2	TRBJ2-7	TGTGCCAGCAGCGATACTAGCGGGAGTTACGAGCAGTACTTC	CASSDTSGSYEQYF
few	TRBV20-1	NA	TRBJ2-2	TGCAGTGCCGGCGCCCCCGCCCAAAACACCGGGGAGCTGTTTTTT	CSAGAPAQNTGELFF
NA	TRBV5-5	NA	TRBJ2-1	TGTGCCAGCAGCTTCAACAGGAATGAGCAGTTCTTC	CASSFNRNEQFF
many	TRBV4-3	NA	TRBJ2-1	TGCGCCAGCAGCCAAGAGGGTACGGGGAATGAGCAGTTCTTC	CASSQEGTGNEQFF
NA	TRBV7-2	NA	TRBJ2-7	TGTGCCAGCAGCATATCATTCGAGGGTTACGAGCAGTACTTC	CASSISFEGYEQYF
many	TRBV20-1	NA	TRBJ2-1	TGCAGTGCTAAGAAGGGGGAGCCTTTCTCCTACAATGAGCAGTTCTTC	CSAKKGEPFSYNEQFF
many	TRBV28	NA	TRBJ1-2	TGTGCCAGCAGTCCCACCCCCGGACAGCGCTACACCTTC	CASSPTPGQRYTF
NA	TRBV9	NA	TRBJ2-3	TGTGCCAGCAGTGTACGGCAGGGCACAGATACGCAGTATTTT	CASSVRQGTDTQYF
few	TRBV28	NA	TRBJ1-1	TGTGCCAGCCCCTTCGCAGGCCCCATGAACACTGAAGCTTTCTTT	CASPFAGPMNTEAFF
many	TRBV9	NA	TRBJ2-1	TGTGCCAGCAGCGTCTCGTGGGAGGGGGATGAGCAGTTCTTC	CASSVSWEGDEQFF
many	TRBV24-1	TRBD1	TRBJ2-5	TGTGCCACCAGTGATCCGGGGACAGGGAGGGCGACCCAGTACTTC	CATSDPGTGRATQYF
NA	TRBV21-1	NA	TRBJ2-5	TGTGCCAGCGCAGGGAGAGAGACCCAGTACTTC	CASAGRETQYF
NA	TRBV20-1	NA	TRBJ2-7	TGCAGTGCTAGGCAACTAGGGGCAAGCTCCTACGAGCAGTACTTC	CSARQLGASSYEQYF
many	TRBV5-4	NA	TRBJ2-1	TGTGCCAGCAGCTTGGGGAGAAGGGACAATGAGCAGTTCTTC	CASSLGRRDNEQFF
NA	TRBV29-1	NA	TRBJ1-1	TGCAGCGTTGTTAGGCCTATGAACACTGAAGCTTTCTTT	CSVVRPMNTEAFF
few	TRBV19	TRBD1	TRBJ2-1	TGTGCCAGTAGTATAGTCACCGGGACAGGGGTTATGAATGAGCAGTTCTTC	CASSIVTGTGVMNEQFF
few	TRBV6-4	TRBD2	TRBJ2-7	TGTGCCAGCATAGACCCGGGACTAGCGGGACCTACGCTCCTTGGGGAGCAGTACTTC	CASIDPGLAGPTLLGEQYF
few	TRBV29-1	NA	TRBJ2-3	TGCAGCGTCCCCACCGAGCACACAGATACGCAGTATTTT	CSVPTEHTDTQYF
many	TRBV29-1	TRBD1	TRBJ2-7	TGCAGCGTTGAAGACCCTAGGACAGGGGGACCAACTTACGAGCAGTACTTC	CSVEDPRTGGPTYEQYF
few	TRBV19	TRBD1	TRBJ1-1	TGTGCCAGTAGTAAAACCGGGACAGCAGGGGTTAGCACTGAAGCTTTCTTT	CASSKTGTAGVSTEAFF
few	TRBV6-2/TRBV6-3	TRBD2	TRBJ2-2	TGTGCCAGCAGCCGACTCAGAGCGGGAGGGTTAAACACCGGGGAGCTGTTTTTT	CASSRLRAGGLNTGELFF
few	TRBV20-1	TRBD2	TRBJ2-1	TGCAGTGCGTTTTCTGGGACTAGCGGAGCGAATGAGCAGTTCTTC	CSAFSGTSGANEQFF
NA	TRBV12-3/TRBV12-4	NA	TRBJ2-3	TGTGCCAGCAGTGCCGGAACTAGGCCCAGAGATACGCAGTATTTT	CASSAGTRPRDTQYF
NA	TRBV29-1	TRBD2	TRBJ2-2	TGCAGCGTTGGGGGACTAGTTGCCGGGGAGCTGTTTTTT	CSVGGLVAGELFF
NA	TRBV20-1	NA	TRBJ1-2	TGCAGTGCGCTCAGCCGATATGGCTACACCTTC	CSALSRYGYTF
NA	TRBV6-5	TRBD1	TRBJ1-2	TGTGCCAGCAGTTTCACAGGGGAGGGCTACACCTTC	CASSFTGEGYTF
few	TRBV12-3/TRBV12-4	TRBD2	TRBJ2-7	TGTGCCAGCAGTACCGGGACTAGCGGGAGGGCGCAAACTTACGAGCAGTACTTC	CASSTGTSGRAQTYEQYF
NA	TRBV20-1	TRBD2	TRBJ2-1	TGCAGTGCCTCCGGGACTAGCGGGAGCATCCCGGACAATGAGCAGTTCTTC	CSASGTSGSIPDNEQFF
many	TRBV12-3/TRBV12-4	NA	TRBJ1-4	TGTGCCACCAGAGCAACAGGGCTCCCGGAGGAAAAACTGTTTTTT	CATRATGLPEEKLFF
few	TRBV6-5	NA	TRBJ2-2	TGTGCCAGCAGTTACAGGGGAACGGGTCGGACCGGGGAGCTGTTTTTT	CASSYRGTGRTGELFF
few	TRBV20-1	NA	TRBJ2-1	TGCAGTGCTAGAGTGGGGGGTAGCTCCTACAATGAGCAGTTCTTC	CSARVGGSSYNEQFF
few	TRBV21-1	NA	TRBJ2-7	TGTGCCAGCAGCATTCGCCAGGGGGCGGAAGAGCAGTACTTC	CASSIRQGAEEQYF
few	TRBV12-3/TRBV12-4	NA	TRBJ2-1	TGTGCCAGCAGTAGGGTTTTCAATGAGCAGTTCTTC	CASSRVFNEQFF
few	TRBV24-1	NA	TRBJ2-1	TGTGCCACCAGTGGAGAGAGAAACTCCTACAATGAGCAGTTCTTC	CATSGERNSYNEQFF
many	TRBV4-3	NA	TRBJ2-6	TGCGCCAGCAGCCGGACCGGGGCCAACGTCCTGACTTTC	CASSRTGANVLTF
few	TRBV4-2	TRBD2	TRBJ2-2	TGTGCCAGCAGCCAATGGACTAGCGGGGGGGCCGTGGAGCTGTTTTTT	CASSQWTSGGAVELFF